This TCR beta chain appears in the sequencing data of a study of shared clonotypes between healthy human individuals. This clone is a singleton in its sample. Repertoires were generated with immunoSEQ multiplex PCR, while TCRdb's copy carries only in-frame clones and drops some. The sample carries under 1,900,000 clones, approximately 98.5% recorded once. Per the germline V gene, CDR1 is SQVTM and CDR2 is ANQGSEA. The CDR3 is 10 residues long. The V gene lost 6 bases and the J gene lost 6 bases, with 8 bases spanning the gap. The receptor was derived from a man aged 30 to 39 in good health. This rearrangement joins TRBV29-1 to TRBJ1-1; possibly TRBD1 for D (5 bases). The specimen sequenced was naive CD4+ T cells sorted from blood. The subset denotes: CD45RA+ positively selected. CDR3: CSVTDAEAFF. As DNA, the CDR3 is TGCAGCGTGACAGACGCTGAAGCTTTCTTT.